These 30 T cell receptor beta chains came from one sample sequenced in a study of early T cells in non-severe SARS-CoV-2 infection. TCRdb passed the 5' RACE reads through MiXCR, listing each CDR3 protein once. The data show about 84,000 distinct CDR3 sequences, around 10% seen once. The sample comprised whole blood. The receptor source for this set is an adult who was a healthcare worker with PCR-confirmed SARS-CoV-2 infection or an uninfected control (not recorded which).

This clonotype was seen repeatedly, ten times or more. The J gene is TRBJ2-7, the V gene TRBV6-5; 11 positions match TRBD2. Losses at the gene ends were 0 bases for V and 3 bases for J; bases not matched to a gene: 7. From germline, CDR1 is MNHEY and CDR2 SVGAGI. This CDR3 comprises 17 residues. CDR3 residues: CASSYSDLAGGSYEQYF. The CDR3 DNA sequence: TGTGCCAGCAGTTACTCGGATTTAGCGGGGGGGAGCTACGAGCAGTACTTC.

The chain uses TRBV2 and TRBJ2-1; D is uncertain. The CDR3 consists of 15 residues. CDR1 is SNHLY and CDR2 is FYNNEI in the germline V gene. Trimming left V 1 base short and J 9 bases short, with 16 bases between. The CDR3 DNA reads TGTGCCAGCAGTGAAGGGAGTCTGGCCCCTGGTGAGCAGTTCTTC. As protein: CASSEGSLAPGEQFF. The complete variable domain, with remaining parts taken from reference TRBV2 and TRBJ2-1, reads EPEVTQTPSHQVTQMGQEVILRCVPISNHLYFYWYRQILGQKVEFLVSFYNNEISEKSEIFDDQFSVERPDGSNFTLKIRSTKLEDSAMYFCASSEGSLAPGEQFFGPGTRLTVL.

As for this clonotype: An end of the junction does not agree with germline; a read error may underlie this. V and J are TRBV24-1 and TRBJ2-1; TRBD2 agrees at 16 bases. Per the germline V gene, CDR1 is KGHDR and CDR2 is SFDVKD. This CDR3 contains 20 residues. CDR3 protein: CATSDSGTSGRGLLYSEQFF. CDR3 DNA: TGTGCCACCAGTGATTCCGGGACTAGCGGGAGGGGCCTCCTCTACAGTGAGCAGTTCTTC.

This clonotype was counted ten times or more. The chain has TRBV5-1 and TRBJ2-7; D may correspond to TRBD1 or TRBD2 (7 bases each). Germline V gene data show CDR1 as SGHRS and CDR2 as YFSETQ. The CDR3 covers 15 residues. Trimming took 9 bases from V and 2 from J, leaving 21 bases between them. Written as DNA, the CDR3 is TGCGCCACCGCGTCAGGGGGGGGAGATACCTACGAGCAGTACTTC. It is translated as CATASGGGDTYEQYF.

This clonotype was counted only a few times. J is TRBJ1-6 and V is TRBV5-1, with 8 bases matching TRBD1. This CDR3 has 16 residues. Germline CDR1 reads SGHRS; CDR2 reads YFSETQ. V trimming: 4 bases; J trimming: 5 bases; junction bases outside the gene matches: 8. The chain's CDR3 is CASSETGDGNNSPLHF. The CDR3 coding sequence is TGCGCCAGCAGCGAGACAGGGGACGGCAATAATTCACCCCTCCACTTT. The full variable domain, in which reference TRBV5-1 and TRBJ1-6 provide the parts outside the CDR3, is KAGVTQTPRYLIKTRGQQVTLSCSPISGHRSVSWYQQTPGQGLQFLFEYFSETQRNKGNFPGRFSGRQFSNSRSEMNVSTLELGDSALYLCASSETGDGNNSPLHFGNGTRLTVT.

There are a few counts of this clonotype. V is TRBV6-5 and J is TRBJ2-2; 7 bases agree with TRBD2. There are 14 residues in the CDR3. The V gene end was trimmed by 10 bases and the J gene end by 6 bases; junction bases not matched to a gene: 11. Germline assignment: CDR1 MNHEY and CDR2 SVGAGI. The CDR3 nucleotides are TGTGCCACCCTGAGGACTAGTTTAGCCGGGGAGCTGTTTTTT. This translates into CATLRTSLAGELFF.

This clonotype was observed a few times. The chain links TRBV9 to TRBJ1-6; 7 bases are a match to TRBD1. The CDR3 runs 21 residues. V lost 5 bases and J lost 0; bases outside the gene matches: 20. The V gene's germline CDR1 is SGDLS and CDR2 YYNGEE. The CDR3 sequence is CASRADADRDVHSSYNSPLHF. The CDR3 DNA sequence: TGTGCCAGCAGGGCCGACGCAGACAGGGACGTCCATAGCTCCTATAATTCACCCCTCCACTTT.

This clonotype showed up just a few times. The CDR3 protein is CASSLWPLGENIQYF. Written as DNA, the CDR3 is TGTGCCAGCAGTTTGTGGCCTCTCGGCGAAAACATTCAGTACTTC. The chain recombines TRBV27 with TRBJ2-4; D unclear. The CDR3 spans 15 residues. V lost 3 bases to trimming and J lost 5 bases, with 14 bases between them. Germline loops: CDR1 MNHEY, CDR2 SMNVEV (reference sequence).

The V gene is TRBV11-2, the J gene TRBJ1-2; possible D gene TRBD1, 5 bases. This CDR3 contains 15 residues. V lost 4 bases and J lost 3, with 15 bases in between. Germline V gene lookup returns CDR1 SGHAT and CDR2 FQNNGV. In DNA, the CDR3 is TGTGCCAGCAGCTCCCGGCGGGGACTTGACTATGGCTACACCTTC. Protein: CASSSRRGLDYGYTF.

The chain uses TRBV2 and TRBJ2-7; TRBD2 matches 10 bases. CDR3 length: 12 amino acids. The germline gives CDR1 SNHLY, CDR2 FYNNEI. With 7 bases clipped from V and 4 bases from J, the junction kept 1 base outside the gene matches. The CDR3: CASKTSGYEQYF. The CDR3 DNA reads as TGTGCCAGCAAGACTAGCGGGTACGAGCAGTACTTC.

This clonotype was recorded a few times. The genes are TRBV5-5 and TRBJ2-6; D remains unclear. The V and J ends lost 5 bases and 0 bases respectively, with 12 bases between them. The germline V gene has CDR1 SGHKS and CDR2 YYEKEE (reference sequence). The length of the CDR3 is 16 residues. The chain's CDR3 is CASSSEGHSGANVLTF. CDR3 sequence (DNA): TGTGCCAGCAGTTCCGAAGGGCACTCTGGGGCCAACGTCCTGACTTTC.

This clonotype has just one count. The V and J genes are TRBV7-3 and TRBJ2-3; D uncertain. V gave up 3 bases and J gave up 0 bases, with 10 bases separating them. Germline CDR1 and CDR2: SGHTA and FQGTGA. CDR3 size: 15 residues. This CDR3 reads CASSFVGTSTDTQYF. CDR3 bases: TGTGCCAGCAGCTTTGTGGGAACTAGCACAGATACGCAGTATTTT.

The CDR3 DNA follows: TGTGCCAGCAGTTTAATTCACGGCACGGGGGCCACCTACGAGCAGTACTTC. Its protein product is CASSLIHGTGATYEQYF. The V call is TRBV28, the J call TRBJ2-7; either TRBD1 or TRBD2 may supply D (6 bases each). V lost 2 bases to trimming and J lost 2 bases, with 19 bases between them. Germline CDR1 and CDR2: MDHEN and SYDVKM. CDR3 size: 17 residues.

This clonotype was found a few times. This rearrangement joins TRBV12-3 or TRBV12-4 to TRBJ1-1, with a weak D call TRBD1 (5 bases). This CDR3 contains 13 residues. Between the trimmed V and J ends, which lost 5 bases and 0 bases, there was a span of 7 bases. The CDR3 DNA is TGTGCCAGCAGTAGACAGATGAACACTGAAGCTTTCTTT. It codes for CASSRQMNTEAFF.

This clonotype was recorded only once. The chain recombines TRBV7-9 with TRBJ2-7; 8 positions agree with TRBD1. The CDR3 covers 14 residues. Germline V gene data show CDR1 as SEHNR and CDR2 as FQNEAQ (reference sequence). Losses at the gene ends were 5 bases for V and 11 bases for J; bases not matched to a gene: 14. The CDR3 protein is CASSSPRDRPVEYF. Here the CDR3 DNA reads TGTGCCAGCAGCAGCCCCCGGGACAGGCCCGTCGAGTACTTC.

The V and J genes are TRBV10-3 and TRBJ2-7; 9 bases map to TRBD1. Germline trimming cut 7 bases from V and 0 bases from J; bases unmatched to any gene: 7. Germline V lookup: CDR1 ENHRY, CDR2 SYGVKD. This CDR3 comprises 15 residues. CDR3 DNA sequence: TGTGCCATCAAGCCCACAGGGGGCATCTCCTACGAGCAGTACTTC. Protein sequence: CAIKPTGGISYEQYF.

In its sample, this clonotype was seen many times. The chain couples TRBV11-2 to TRBJ2-1; perhaps TRBD2 as D (6 bases). Trimming cost V 4 bases and J 2 bases, with 12 bases left between them. The CDR3 is 15 residues long. Germline CDR1 and CDR2: SGHAT and FQNNGV. The CDR3 DNA reads as TGTGCCAGCAGCTGGCGGGATGGGGCCTACAATGAGCAGTTCTTC. Translation: CASSWRDGAYNEQFF.

The rearrangement uses TRBV7-9 and TRBJ2-1; weak D call: TRBD1 (6 bases). The CDR3 spans 16 residues. Germline values: CDR1 SEHNR, CDR2 FQNEAQ (reference sequence). Between the trimmed V and J ends, which lost 4 bases and 2 bases, there was a span of 15 bases. Written as DNA, the CDR3 is TGTGCCAGCAGCTCGGGGCAGGGGAGCGCCTACAATGAGCAGTTCTTC. Its protein product is CASSSGQGSAYNEQFF.

This clonotype has ten or more counts. The chain carries TRBV6-6 and TRBJ1-1; tentatively, D is TRBD1 (6 bases). The V end lost 6 bases, the J end lost 1 base, and 12 bases lay between the germline ends. This CDR3 region has 14 residues. CDR1 and CDR2 (germline): MNHNY, SVGAGI (reference sequence). CDR3 residues: CASSRGDKNTEAFF. Here the CDR3 DNA reads TGTGCCAGCAGCCGCGGGGACAAGAACACTGAAGCTTTCTTT.

In this sample, this clonotype turned up many times. V gene TRBV12-5 combines with J gene TRBJ2-7; a possible D gene is TRBD1 (6 bases). This CDR3 contains 13 residues. Per the germline V gene, CDR1 is LGHNT and CDR2 is FRNRAP. V was clipped by 4 bases and J by 1 base, with 8 bases between them. The CDR3 DNA sequence: TGTGCTAGTGGTTCCACAGGGTCCTACGAGCAGTACTTC. Its translation is CASGSTGSYEQYF.

This clonotype occurred many times. V gene TRBV20-1 combines with J gene TRBJ2-2; 8 bases are a match to TRBD1. The V and J ends lost 5 bases and 6 bases, in that order; junction bases with no gene match: 11. The CDR3 extends over 15 amino acids. Germline CDR1 and CDR2: DFQATT and SNEGSKA (reference sequence). This chain's CDR3 is CSAPLRTGRPGELFF. The CDR3 DNA sequence: TGCAGTGCTCCATTACGGACAGGGAGGCCCGGGGAGCTGTTTTTT.

V usage is TRBV7-2 and J usage is TRBJ1-2; weak D call: TRBD1 (5 bases). Deletions cut 1 base from V and 8 bases from J, with 14 bases between. Looked up from germline, CDR1 is SGHTA and CDR2 is FQGNSA. The CDR3 totals 14 residues. The CDR3 DNA follows: TGTGCCAGCAGCTTAGGCGGGGCAACGACCGGCTACACCTTC. Its protein is CASSLGGATTGYTF.

At least ten counts were recorded for this clonotype. The rearrangement uses TRBV15 and TRBJ1-5; maybe TRBD1 (5 bases). Per germline, CDR1 LNHNV and CDR2 YYDKDF (reference sequence). The ends were cut back, 0 bases at V and 7 bases at J, with 10 bases in the middle. This CDR3 is 14 amino acids long. CDR3 bases: TGTGCCACCAGCAGAGATCTAGGGGACCAGCCCCAGCATTTT. Its translation: CATSRDLGDQPQHF.

This clonotype was found a few times. The chain links TRBV2 to TRBJ2-6; 9 nucleotides agree with TRBD1. Per germline, CDR1 SNHLY and CDR2 FYNNEI. V gave up 7 bases and J gave up 4 bases; unmatched junction bases: 8. The CDR3 spans 16 residues. CDR3: CASKDRGTAGANVLTF. The CDR3 DNA reads TGTGCCAGCAAAGACAGGGGGACAGCAGGGGCCAACGTCCTGACTTTC. Supplemented by reference TRBV2 and TRBJ2-6, the full variable domain reads EPEVTQTPSHQVTQMGQEVILRCVPISNHLYFYWYRQILGQKVEFLVSFYNNEISEKSEIFDDQFSVERPDGSNFTLKIRSTKLEDSAMYFCASKDRGTAGANVLTFGAGSRLTVL.

The sample holds many counts of this clonotype. The genes are TRBV5-4 and TRBJ2-3; 7 bases are a match to TRBD1. V lost 4 bases and J lost 3; bases outside the gene matches: 2. CDR3 size: 13 residues. Germline CDR1 SGHNT, CDR2 YYREEE (reference sequence). DNA of the CDR3: TGTGCCAGCAGCCTGGGACAGACAGATACGCAGTATTTT. This codes for CASSLGQTDTQYF.

V gene TRBV7-6 combines with J gene TRBJ1-1, with no clear D. V lost 3 bases to trimming and J lost 1 base, with 6 bases between them. The CDR3 runs 13 residues. Germline V gene sequence: CDR1 SGHVS, CDR2 FNYEAQ. The CDR3 region is CASSFTPNTEAFF. The CDR3 bases are TGTGCCAGCAGCTTTACACCGAACACTGAAGCTTTCTTT. The full variable domain, in which reference TRBV7-6 and TRBJ1-1 provide the parts outside the CDR3, is GAGVSQSPRYKVTKRGQDVALRCDPISGHVSLYWYRQALGQGPEFLTYFNYEAQQDKSGLPNDRFSAERPEGSISTLTIQRTEQRDSAMYRCASSFTPNTEAFFGQGTRLTVV.

In this sample, this clonotype turned up once. The rearrangement links TRBV20-1 to TRBJ1-4, with 8 nucleotides matching TRBD1. Losses at the gene ends were 3 bases for V and 8 bases for J; bases not matched to a gene: 5. The length of the CDR3 is 13 residues. CDR1 is DFQATT and CDR2 is SNEGSKA in the germline V gene (reference sequence). CDR3 sequence: CSARRTGQEKLFF. CDR3 DNA: TGCAGTGCTAGGCGGACAGGGCAGGAAAAACTGTTTTTT.

This clonotype has a count of ten or more. J is TRBJ1-6 and V is TRBV3-1; D is unresolved. With 1 base removed from V and 0 bases from J, the gap between germline ends came to 13 bases. This CDR3 has 18 amino acids. Germline values: CDR1 LGHDT, CDR2 YNNKEL (reference sequence). CDR3 nucleotide sequence: TGTGCCAGCAGCCAAGGGATTCGGAGGAGCTCCTATAATTCACCCCTCCACTTT. Its protein product is CASSQGIRRSSYNSPLHF.

This clonotype occurred a few times. V usage is TRBV29-1 and J usage is TRBJ1-1; D unresolved. V lost 2 bases and J lost 0, with 7 bases in between. The CDR3 totals 13 residues. Germline values: CDR1 SQVTM, CDR2 ANQGSEA. The CDR3 sequence is CSVEREMNTEAFF. The CDR3 nucleotides read TGCAGCGTTGAACGAGAGATGAACACTGAAGCTTTCTTT. The complete variable domain, with remaining parts taken from reference TRBV29-1 and TRBJ1-1, reads SAVISQKPSRDICQRGTSLTIQCQVDSQVTMMFWYRQQPGQSLTLIATANQGSEATYESGFVIDKFPISRPNLTFSTLTVSNMSPEDSSIYLCSVEREMNTEAFFGQGTRLTVV.

V usage is TRBV29-1 and J usage is TRBJ2-2; TRBD2 might be the D (5 bases). Germline V gives CDR1 SQVTM, CDR2 ANQGSEA. The CDR3 has 12 amino acids. V lost 4 bases and J 4 bases, leaving 7 bases between the germline ends. CDR3 DNA sequence: TGCAGCGTTGTCGAGGGCACCGGGGAGCTGTTTTTT. Translation gives CSVVEGTGELFF.